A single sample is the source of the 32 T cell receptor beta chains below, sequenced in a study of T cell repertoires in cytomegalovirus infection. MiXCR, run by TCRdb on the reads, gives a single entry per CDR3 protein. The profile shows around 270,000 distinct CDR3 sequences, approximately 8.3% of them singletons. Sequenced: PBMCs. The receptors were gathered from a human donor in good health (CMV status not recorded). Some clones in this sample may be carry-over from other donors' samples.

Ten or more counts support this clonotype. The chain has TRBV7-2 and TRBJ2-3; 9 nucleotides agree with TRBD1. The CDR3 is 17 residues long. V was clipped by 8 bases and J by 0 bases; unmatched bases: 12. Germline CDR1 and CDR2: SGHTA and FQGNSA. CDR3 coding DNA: TGTGCCAGCGGCACCGGGACAGGGATGCTTAGCACAGATACGCAGTATTTT. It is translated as CASGTGTGMLSTDTQYF.

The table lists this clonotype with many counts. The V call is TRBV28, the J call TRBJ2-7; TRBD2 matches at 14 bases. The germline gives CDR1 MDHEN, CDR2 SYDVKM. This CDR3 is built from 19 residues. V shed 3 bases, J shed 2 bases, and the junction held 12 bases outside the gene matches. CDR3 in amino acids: CASSFVGLAGGLSPYEQYF. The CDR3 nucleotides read TGTGCCAGCAGTTTTGTTGGACTAGCGGGGGGATTATCCCCCTACGAGCAGTACTTC.

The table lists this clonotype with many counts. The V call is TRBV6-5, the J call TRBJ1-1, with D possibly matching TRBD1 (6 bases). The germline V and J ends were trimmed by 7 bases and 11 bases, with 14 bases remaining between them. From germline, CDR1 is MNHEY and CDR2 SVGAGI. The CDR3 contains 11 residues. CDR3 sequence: CASKRGDTAFF. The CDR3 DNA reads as TGTGCCAGCAAAAGGGGGGACACGGCTTTCTTT.

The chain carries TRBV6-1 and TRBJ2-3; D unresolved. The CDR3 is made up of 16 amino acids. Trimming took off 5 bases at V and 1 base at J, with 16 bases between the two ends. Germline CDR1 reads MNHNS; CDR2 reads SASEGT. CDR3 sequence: CASSYRDSPGTDTQYF. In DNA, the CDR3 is TGTGCCAGCAGTTACCGTGATAGCCCGGGCACAGATACGCAGTATTTT.

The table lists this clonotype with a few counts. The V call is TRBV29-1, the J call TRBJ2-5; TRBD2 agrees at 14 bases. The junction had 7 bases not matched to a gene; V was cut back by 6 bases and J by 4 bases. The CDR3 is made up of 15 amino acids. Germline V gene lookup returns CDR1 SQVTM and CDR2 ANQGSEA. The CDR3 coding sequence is TGCAGCGTGCCCTCGACTAGCGGGGGGGCAGAGACCCAGTACTTC. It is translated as CSVPSTSGGAETQYF.

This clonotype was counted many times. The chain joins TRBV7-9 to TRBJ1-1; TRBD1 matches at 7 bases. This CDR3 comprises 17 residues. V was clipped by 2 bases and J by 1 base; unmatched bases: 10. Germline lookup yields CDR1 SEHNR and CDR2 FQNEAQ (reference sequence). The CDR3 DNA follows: TGTGCCAGCAGCTTAACACAGGGGCCGACAAGGAACACTGAAGCTTTCTTT. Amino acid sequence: CASSLTQGPTRNTEAFF.

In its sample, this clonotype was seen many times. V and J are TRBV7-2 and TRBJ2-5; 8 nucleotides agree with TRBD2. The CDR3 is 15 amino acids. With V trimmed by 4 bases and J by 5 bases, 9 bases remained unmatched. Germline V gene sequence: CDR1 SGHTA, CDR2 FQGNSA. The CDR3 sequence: CASSYVAGGSETQYF. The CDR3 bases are TGTGCCAGCAGCTACGTGGCGGGAGGCTCGGAGACCCAGTACTTC.

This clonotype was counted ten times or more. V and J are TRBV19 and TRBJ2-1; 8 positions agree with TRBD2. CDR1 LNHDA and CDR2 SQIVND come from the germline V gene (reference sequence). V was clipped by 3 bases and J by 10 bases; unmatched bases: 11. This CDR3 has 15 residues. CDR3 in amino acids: CASSIRAGGAGEQFF. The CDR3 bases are TGTGCCAGTAGTATTCGAGCCGGGGGGGCGGGGGAGCAGTTCTTC.

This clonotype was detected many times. Here the CDR3 reads CASSLRGARHEQYF. The CDR3 bases are TGTGCCAGCAGCTTGAGGGGGGCGAGGCACGAGCAGTACTTC. The gene calls are TRBV5-6 and TRBJ2-7, with D possibly being TRBD1 or TRBD2 (6 bases each). V lost 1 base and J 5 bases, leaving 13 bases between the germline ends. The CDR3 is 14 amino acids. The germline V gene has CDR1 SGHDT and CDR2 YYEEEE.

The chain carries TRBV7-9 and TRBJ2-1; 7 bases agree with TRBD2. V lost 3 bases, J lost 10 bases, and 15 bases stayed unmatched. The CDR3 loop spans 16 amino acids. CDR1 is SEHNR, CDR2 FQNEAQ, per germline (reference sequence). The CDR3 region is CASSFGGGLVFGEQFF. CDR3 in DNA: TGTGCCAGCAGCTTCGGTGGAGGACTAGTGTTTGGGGAGCAGTTCTTC.

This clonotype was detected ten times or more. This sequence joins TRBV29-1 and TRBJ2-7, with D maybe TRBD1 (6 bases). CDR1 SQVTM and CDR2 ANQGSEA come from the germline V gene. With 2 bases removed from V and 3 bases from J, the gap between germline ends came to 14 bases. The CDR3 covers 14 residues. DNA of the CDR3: TGCAGCGTTGAATTAAAGGACAGCCGCTACGAGCAGTACTTC. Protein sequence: CSVELKDSRYEQYF.

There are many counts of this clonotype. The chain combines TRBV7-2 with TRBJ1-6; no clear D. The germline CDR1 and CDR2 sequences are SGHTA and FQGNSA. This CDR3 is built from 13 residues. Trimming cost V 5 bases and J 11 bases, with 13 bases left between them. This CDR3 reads CASSRESAAPLHF. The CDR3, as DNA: TGTGCCAGCAGCAGGGAGTCAGCGGCACCCCTCCACTTT.

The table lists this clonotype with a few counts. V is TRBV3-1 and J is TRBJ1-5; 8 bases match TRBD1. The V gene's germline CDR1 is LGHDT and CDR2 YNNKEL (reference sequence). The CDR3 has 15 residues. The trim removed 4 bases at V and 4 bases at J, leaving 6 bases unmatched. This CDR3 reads CASSPSGQENQPQHF. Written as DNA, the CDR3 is TGTGCCAGCAGCCCTTCGGGACAGGAAAATCAGCCCCAGCATTTT.

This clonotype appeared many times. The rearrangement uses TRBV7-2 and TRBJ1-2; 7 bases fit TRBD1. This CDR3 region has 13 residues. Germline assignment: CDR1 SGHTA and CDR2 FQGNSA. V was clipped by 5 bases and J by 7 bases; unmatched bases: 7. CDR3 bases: TGTGCCAGCAGCCCGACAGGGTACGGTGGCTACACCTTC. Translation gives CASSPTGYGGYTF. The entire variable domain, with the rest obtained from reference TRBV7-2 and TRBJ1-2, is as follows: GAGVSQSPSNKVTEKGKDVELRCDPISGHTALYWYRQSLGQGLEFLIYFQGNSAPDKSGLPSDRFSAERTGGSVSTLTIQRTQQEDSAVYLCASSPTGYGGYTFGSGTRLTVV.

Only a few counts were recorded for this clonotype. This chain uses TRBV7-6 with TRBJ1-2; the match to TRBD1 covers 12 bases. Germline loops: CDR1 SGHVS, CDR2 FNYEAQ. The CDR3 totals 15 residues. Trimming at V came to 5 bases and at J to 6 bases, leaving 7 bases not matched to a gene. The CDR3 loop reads CASSDRDRGRDGYTF. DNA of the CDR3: TGTGCCAGCAGCGACCGGGACAGGGGGCGTGATGGCTACACCTTC.

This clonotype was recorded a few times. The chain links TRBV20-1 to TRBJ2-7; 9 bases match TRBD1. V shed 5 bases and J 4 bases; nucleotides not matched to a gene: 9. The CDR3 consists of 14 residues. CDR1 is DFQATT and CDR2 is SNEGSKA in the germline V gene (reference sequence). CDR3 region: CSAPTPGTGYEQYF. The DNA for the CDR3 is TGCAGTGCTCCCACTCCCGGGACAGGGTACGAGCAGTACTTC.

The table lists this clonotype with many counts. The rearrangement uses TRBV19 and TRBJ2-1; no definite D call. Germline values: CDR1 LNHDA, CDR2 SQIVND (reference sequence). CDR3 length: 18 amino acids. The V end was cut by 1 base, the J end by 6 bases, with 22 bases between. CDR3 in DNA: TGTGCCAGTAGTATAGGAAGAACGGGCTACGGAAAGGGCAATGAGCAGTTCTTC. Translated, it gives CASSIGRTGYGKGNEQFF.

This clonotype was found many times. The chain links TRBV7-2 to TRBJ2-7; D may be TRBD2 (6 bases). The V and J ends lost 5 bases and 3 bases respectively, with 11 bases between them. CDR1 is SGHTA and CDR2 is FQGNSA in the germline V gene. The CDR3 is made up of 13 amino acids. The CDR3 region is CASSPRRGYEQYF. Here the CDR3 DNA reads TGTGCCAGCAGCCCCCGGCGGGGCTACGAGCAGTACTTC.

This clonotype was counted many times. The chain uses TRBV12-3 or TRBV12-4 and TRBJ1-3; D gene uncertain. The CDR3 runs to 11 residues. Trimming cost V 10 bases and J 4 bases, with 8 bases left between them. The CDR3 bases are TGTGCCACCGGGTTCGGAAACACCATATATTTT. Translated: CATGFGNTIYF.

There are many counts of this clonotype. The CDR3 DNA follows: TGTGCCAGCAACCCGACGGGAAGGTATCAGCCCCAGCATTTT. Protein: CASNPTGRYQPQHF. The chain links TRBV12-3 or TRBV12-4 to TRBJ1-5; D gene unclear. The CDR3 spans 14 residues. V shed 7 bases and J shed 5 bases, with 15 bases lying between them.

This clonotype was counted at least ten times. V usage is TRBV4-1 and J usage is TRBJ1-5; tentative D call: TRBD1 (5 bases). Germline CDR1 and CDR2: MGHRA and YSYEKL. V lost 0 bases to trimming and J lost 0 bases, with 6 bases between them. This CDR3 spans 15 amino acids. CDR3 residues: CASSQDGHSNQPQHF. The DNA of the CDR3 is TGCGCCAGCAGCCAAGATGGACATAGCAATCAGCCCCAGCATTTT.

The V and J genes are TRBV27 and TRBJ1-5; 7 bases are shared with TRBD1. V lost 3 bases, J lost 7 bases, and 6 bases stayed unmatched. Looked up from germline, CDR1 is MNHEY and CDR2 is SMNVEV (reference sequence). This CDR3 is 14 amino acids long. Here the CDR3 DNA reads TGTGCCAGCAGTTTGACAGGGCAGGGCCAGCCCCAGCATTTT. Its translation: CASSLTGQGQPQHF.

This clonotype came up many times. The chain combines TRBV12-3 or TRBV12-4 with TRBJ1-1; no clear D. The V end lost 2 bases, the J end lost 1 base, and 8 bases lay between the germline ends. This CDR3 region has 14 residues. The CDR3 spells CASSLKEWNTEAFF. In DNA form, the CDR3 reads TGTGCCAGCAGTTTAAAGGAATGGAACACTGAAGCTTTCTTT.

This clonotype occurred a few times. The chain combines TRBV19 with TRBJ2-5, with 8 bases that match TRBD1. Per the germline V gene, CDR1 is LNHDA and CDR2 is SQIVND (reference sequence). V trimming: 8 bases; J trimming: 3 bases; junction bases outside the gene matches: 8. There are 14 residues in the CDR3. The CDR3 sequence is CASGRGRREETQYF. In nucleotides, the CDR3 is TGTGCCAGTGGCAGGGGGCGCCGGGAAGAGACCCAGTACTTC.

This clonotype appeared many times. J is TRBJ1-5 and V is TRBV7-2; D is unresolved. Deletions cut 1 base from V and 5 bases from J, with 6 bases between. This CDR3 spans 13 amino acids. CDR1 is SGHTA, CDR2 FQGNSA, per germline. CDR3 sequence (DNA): TGTGCCAGCAGCTTAGTATCCGATCAGCCCCAGCATTTT. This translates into CASSLVSDQPQHF.

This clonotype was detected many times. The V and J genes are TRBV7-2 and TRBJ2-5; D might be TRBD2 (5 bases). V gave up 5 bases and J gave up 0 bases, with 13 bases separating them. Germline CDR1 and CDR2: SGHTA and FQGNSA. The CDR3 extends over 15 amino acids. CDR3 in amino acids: CASSPRTAHQETQYF. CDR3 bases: TGTGCCAGCAGCCCGCGGACTGCTCACCAAGAGACCCAGTACTTC.

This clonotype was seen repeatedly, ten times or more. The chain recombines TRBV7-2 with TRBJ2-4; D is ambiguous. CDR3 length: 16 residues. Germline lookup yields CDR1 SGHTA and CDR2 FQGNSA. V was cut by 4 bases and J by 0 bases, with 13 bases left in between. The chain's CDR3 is CASSSQVQLAKNIQYF. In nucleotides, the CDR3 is TGTGCCAGCAGCTCTCAAGTGCAGTTAGCCAAAAACATTCAGTACTTC.

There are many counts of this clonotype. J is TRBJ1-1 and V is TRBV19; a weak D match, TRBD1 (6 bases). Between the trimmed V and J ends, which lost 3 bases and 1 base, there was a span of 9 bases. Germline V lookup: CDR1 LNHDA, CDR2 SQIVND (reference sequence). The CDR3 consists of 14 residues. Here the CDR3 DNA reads TGTGCCAGTAGTATTCTGACAGGGAACACTGAAGCTTTCTTT. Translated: CASSILTGNTEAFF. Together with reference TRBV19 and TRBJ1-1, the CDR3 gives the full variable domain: DGGITQSPKYLFRKEGQNVTLSCEQNLNHDAMYWYRQDPGQGLRLIYYSQIVNDFQKGDIAEGYSVSREKKESFPLTVTSAQKNPTAFYLCASSILTGNTEAFFGQGTRLTVV.

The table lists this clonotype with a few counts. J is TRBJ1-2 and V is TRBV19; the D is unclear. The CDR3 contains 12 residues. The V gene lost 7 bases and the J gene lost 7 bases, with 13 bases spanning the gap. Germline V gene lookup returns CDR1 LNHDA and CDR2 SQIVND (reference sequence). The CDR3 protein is CASNGPRGGYTF. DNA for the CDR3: TGTGCCAGTAATGGCCCCCGAGGTGGCTACACCTTC.

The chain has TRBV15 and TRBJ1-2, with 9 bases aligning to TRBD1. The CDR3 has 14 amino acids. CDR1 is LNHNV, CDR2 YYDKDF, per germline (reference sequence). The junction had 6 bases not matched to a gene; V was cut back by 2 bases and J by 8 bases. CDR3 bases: TGTGCCACCAGCAGATTCGGACAGGGGAGAGGCTACACCTTC. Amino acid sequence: CATSRFGQGRGYTF. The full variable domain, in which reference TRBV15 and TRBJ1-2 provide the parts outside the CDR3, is DAMVIQNPRYQVTQFGKPVTLSCSQTLNHNVMYWYQQKSSQAPKLLFHYYDKDFNNEADTPDNFQSRRPNTSFCFLDIRSPGLGDTAMYLCATSRFGQGRGYTFGSGTRLTVV.

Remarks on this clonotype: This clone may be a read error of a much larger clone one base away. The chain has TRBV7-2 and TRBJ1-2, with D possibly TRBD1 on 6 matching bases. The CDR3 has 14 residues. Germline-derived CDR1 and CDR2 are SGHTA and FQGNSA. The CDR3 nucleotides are TGTGCCAGCAGCTCGTTCTTGACAGGCCATGGCTACGCCTTC. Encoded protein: CASSSFLTGHGYAF.

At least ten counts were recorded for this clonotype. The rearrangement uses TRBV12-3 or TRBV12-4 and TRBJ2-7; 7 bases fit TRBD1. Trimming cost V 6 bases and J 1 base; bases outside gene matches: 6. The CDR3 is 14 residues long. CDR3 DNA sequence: TGTGCCAGCAGGGCAACGGGACAGTCCTACGAGCAGTACTTC. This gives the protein CASRATGQSYEQYF.